Detailed here is one T cell receptor beta chain. This sample is part of a study of blood T cell repertoires in COVID-19. Study context: Material from acute and convalescent COVID-19 was sourced from the United States, Italy and Spain. From T cells, B-cell-depleted T cells, or PBMCs came the material, which was cDNA or gDNA.

In germline, CDR1 is MNHEY, CDR2 SMNVEV (reference sequence). This CDR3 has 14 amino acids. V lost 5 bases and J 3 bases, leaving 13 bases between the germline ends. Original analysis: Cell counts per sample came from amplifying reference gene primers. Sequencing used immunoSEQ multiplex PCR; TCRdb keeps in-frame clones, though not all of them. V and J calls and clone size are given by that table; D and trimming were obtained from the DNA. Of 150,000 to 200,000 clones listed, 90% to 95% are singletons. Sequencing used peripheral blood. The chain recombines TRBV27 with TRBJ2-5, with D possibly being TRBD2 (6 bases). The receptor was derived from a woman in her forties or fifties with acute or convalescent COVID-19. The CDR3 DNA reads as TGTGCCAGCAGTCTCTACGGGAGAAAAGAGACCCAGTACTTC. It encodes CASSLYGRKETQYF.